The 30 T cell receptor beta chains below were found in one sample sequenced in a study of T cell responses to AZD1222 COVID-19 vaccine (dated by TCRdb to the early 2020s). Library creation used the immunoSEQ multiplex PCR assay. TCRdb took this table from immuneACCESS and kept in-frame rearrangements with V and J called. Such tables lack part of the clones; where checked against another copy, unresolved V genes explain under half of the gap, and the rest is unexplained. The table for this sample lists roughly 120,000 clones; about 90% of them were counted only once. The ten largest account for less than 4.5% of the sample. The sample's time point label is to be understood as: baseline before first vaccination. Material: peripheral blood, obtained on day 0 of AZD1222 vaccination. The source of these receptors is an adult in good health.

This clone has a handful of counts. The chain combines TRBV2 with TRBJ1-3; 8 bases map to TRBD1. Germline V gene sequence: CDR1 SNHLY, CDR2 FYNNEI. This CDR3 contains 12 residues. J lost 3 bases, V lost 11 bases, and 3 bases had no gene match. CDR3 protein: CAGQGGGNTIYF. CDR3 in DNA: TGTGCCGGACAGGGAGGTGGAAACACCATATATTTT.

The chain employs TRBV12-3 or TRBV12-4 and TRBJ2-7; no reliable D call. This CDR3 is 12 amino acids long. Trimming took off 4 bases at V and 0 bases at J, with 4 bases between the two ends. The CDR3 DNA reads as TGTGCCAGCAGTTCCCCCTCCTACGAGCAGTACTTC. This codes for CASSSPSYEQYF.

This clone was seen more than once but under ten times. The CDR3 sequence: CATSDLGRSYEQYF. CDR3 DNA: TGTGCCACCAGTGATTTAGGCCGCTCCTACGAGCAGTACTTC. V gene TRBV24-1 combines with J gene TRBJ2-7; D unclear. V was pared by 1 base and J by 0 bases, with 6 bases between. Per the germline V gene, CDR1 is KGHDR and CDR2 is SFDVKD. CDR3 length: 14 amino acids.

The chain combines TRBV5-8 with TRBJ1-2; D may be TRBD1 (6 bases). This CDR3 has 15 residues. V lost 0 bases, J lost 8 bases, and 17 bases lay in between. Germline V gene sequence: CDR1 SGHTS, CDR2 YDEGEE. CDR3 sequence (DNA): TGTGCCAGCAGCTTGGCCGGCGCGGGGGCCAGCGGCTACACCTTC. Translated, it gives CASSLAGAGASGYTF.

The chain uses TRBV10-3 and TRBJ1-3, with a tentative D call TRBD1 (5 bases). In germline, CDR1 is ENHRY, CDR2 SYGVKD. With 11 bases removed from V and 4 bases from J, the gap between germline ends came to 18 bases. The CDR3 covers 14 residues. CDR3 sequence reads: CAAVNPGKGNTIYF. The CDR3 DNA sequence: TGTGCCGCAGTGAACCCAGGGAAGGGAAACACCATATATTTT.

CDR3 amino acids: CASSSQENTEAFF. Here the CDR3 DNA reads TGTGCCAGCAGTTCACAGGAGAACACTGAAGCTTTCTTT. The V and J genes are TRBV6-6 and TRBJ1-1, with D perhaps TRBD1 (5 bases). The CDR3 runs 13 residues. The germline V gene has CDR1 MNHNY and CDR2 SVGAGI (reference sequence). V gave up 4 bases and J gave up 1 base, with 7 bases separating them.

A single count supports this clone. This chain joins TRBV12-3 or TRBV12-4 and TRBJ2-1; perhaps D is TRBD1 or TRBD2 (7 bases each). There are 12 residues in the CDR3. Trimming cost V 10 bases and J 8 bases, with 15 bases left between them. As DNA, the CDR3 is TGTGCCACTTCGACAGGGAGGGATGAGCAGTTCTTC. Protein product: CATSTGRDEQFF.

This chain links TRBV4-2 with TRBJ2-1, with a tentative D call TRBD1 (6 bases). The CDR3 runs 14 residues. The germline V gene encodes CDR1 LGHNA and CDR2 YNFKEQ. V was clipped by 1 base and J by 14 bases, with 18 bases between them. CDR3 amino acids: CASSQVVQGSSEFF. CDR3 sequence (DNA): TGTGCCAGCAGCCAAGTGGTCCAGGGGTCATCTGAGTTCTTC.

The chain has TRBV6-1 and TRBJ2-3; 16 bases agree with TRBD2. CDR3 length: 20 residues. The germline V gene has CDR1 MNHNS and CDR2 SASEGT. The junction had 17 bases not matched to a gene; V was cut back by 4 bases and J by 7 bases. The CDR3 is CASSVTGTSGRALRSNTQYF. The DNA for the CDR3 is TGTGCCAGCAGTGTCACCGGGACTAGCGGGAGGGCCCTCCGCTCTAATACGCAGTATTTT.

This chain links TRBV20-1 with TRBJ2-7; TRBD2 is a possible D gene (6 bases). The length of the CDR3 is 13 residues. V shed 3 bases and J shed 3 bases, with 12 bases lying between them. In germline, CDR1 is DFQATT, CDR2 SNEGSKA (reference sequence). Written as DNA, the CDR3 is TGCAGTGCTAGTGCGGGATACTTCTACGAGCAGTACTTC. Amino acid sequence: CSASAGYFYEQYF.

The chain links TRBV19 to TRBJ2-4, with TRBD2 as a possible D gene (5 bases). The germline CDR1 and CDR2 sequences are LNHDA and SQIVND (reference sequence). The CDR3 runs 14 residues. Trimming pared 8 bases from V and 0 bases from J, leaving 11 bases between. The CDR3 loop reads CASGGRIAKNIQYF. The CDR3 coding sequence is TGTGCCAGTGGAGGCCGGATAGCCAAAAACATTCAGTACTTC. Using reference TRBV19 and TRBJ2-4 for the parts outside the CDR3, the full variable domain is DGGITQSPKYLFRKEGQNVTLSCEQNLNHDAMYWYRQDPGQGLRLIYYSQIVNDFQKGDIAEGYSVSREKKESFPLTVTSAQKNPTAFYLCASGGRIAKNIQYFGAGTRLSVL.

This clone is a singleton in its sample. V and J are TRBV28 and TRBJ2-3; the match to TRBD1 covers 8 bases. The CDR3 totals 12 residues. The V gene's germline CDR1 is MDHEN and CDR2 SYDVKM. V shed 8 bases and J 3 bases; nucleotides not matched to a gene: 1. In DNA, the CDR3 is TGTGCCAGCGACAGGGGTACAGATACGCAGTATTTT. Its translation is CASDRGTDTQYF.

This clone was picked up a small number of times. The gene calls are TRBV6-5 and TRBJ1-2, with unresolved D. CDR1 MNHEY and CDR2 SVGAGI come from the germline V gene. V was clipped by 2 bases and J by 9 bases, with 13 bases between them. The CDR3 extends over 13 amino acids. DNA for the CDR3: TGTGCCAGCAGTTACGGAGAGTTGTCCCGCTACACCTTC. Its translation: CASSYGELSRYTF.

The rearrangement joins TRBV7-9 to TRBJ2-7, with 9 bases lining up with TRBD2. Germline-derived CDR1 and CDR2 are SEHNR and FQNEAQ (reference sequence). This CDR3 comprises 15 residues. V lost 5 bases to trimming and J lost 7 bases; unmatched junction nucleotides: 12. In nucleotides, the CDR3 is TGTGCCAGCAGCCAACAGGGGCTAGCGGGACGGGAGCAGTACTTC. It is translated as CASSQQGLAGREQYF.

This clone was counted once. The V and J genes are TRBV4-2 and TRBJ1-2, with 7 bases aligning to TRBD1. The CDR3 consists of 15 residues. After removal of 0 bases from V and 3 bases from J, the junction contained 4 bases not matched to a gene. Germline V gene data show CDR1 as LGHNA and CDR2 as YNFKEQ. DNA for the CDR3: TGTGCCAGCAGCCAAGAGAGGGGGCCGGACTATGGCTACACCTTC. Residues: CASSQERGPDYGYTF.

CDR3 DNA sequence: TGCAGCGCGACGACGGGGGACGGTCAGCCCCAGCATTTT. As protein: CSATTGDGQPQHF. The chain carries TRBV29-1 and TRBJ1-5; TRBD1 might be the D (5 bases). V lost 7 bases and J lost 6, with 16 bases in between. CDR3 size: 13 residues. Per germline, CDR1 SQVTM and CDR2 ANQGSEA.

This clone was recorded a few times. The chain has TRBV9 and TRBJ2-1; tentative D call: TRBD2 (7 bases). V lost 4 bases and J 0 bases, leaving 14 bases between the germline ends. Germline V CDR1 and CDR2: SGDLS, YYNGEE. This CDR3 region has 16 residues. The CDR3 DNA reads as TGTGCCAGCAGCTTCCGGGGGGCGAGCTCCTACAATGAGCAGTTCTTC. This codes for CASSFRGASSYNEQFF. Supplemented by reference TRBV9 and TRBJ2-1, the full variable domain reads DSGVTQTPKHLITATGQRVTLRCSPRSGDLSVYWYQQSLDQGLQFLIQYYNGEERAKGNILERFSAQQFPDLHSELNLSSLELGDSALYFCASSFRGASSYNEQFFGPGTRLTVL.

This sequence joins TRBV3-1 (or the pseudogene TRBV3-2) and TRBJ1-4; D remains unclear. With 0 bases removed from V and 1 base from J, the gap between germline ends came to 9 bases. Germline V gene data show CDR1 as LGHDT and CDR2 as YNNKEL (reference sequence). The CDR3 sequence is 16 residues long. Written as DNA, the CDR3 is TGTGCCAGCAGCCAAGATCCCACAGAAACTAATGAAAAACTGTTTTTT. Translated: CASSQDPTETNEKLFF.

The rearrangement links TRBV30 to TRBJ1-5; TRBD1 aligns across 8 bases. V dropped 5 bases and J dropped 6; count of bases not matched to a gene: 9. This CDR3 has 14 residues. Germline assignment: CDR1 GTSNPN and CDR2 SVGIG (reference sequence). In DNA, the CDR3 is TGTGCCTGGGCTGGGAAGACAGGGGTTCAGCCCCAGCATTTT. This translates into CAWAGKTGVQPQHF.

The rearrangement links TRBV5-5 to TRBJ2-7; D remains unclear. CDR3 length: 13 residues. The germline V gene has CDR1 SGHKS and CDR2 YYEKEE (reference sequence). V was pared by 5 bases and J by 1 base, with 10 bases between. CDR3 DNA: TGTGCCAGCAGGTCGACCGATTCCTACGAGCAGTACTTC. Translated: CASRSTDSYEQYF.

This sequence joins TRBV27 and TRBJ1-1; TRBD1 is a possible D gene (6 bases). In germline, CDR1 is MNHEY, CDR2 SMNVEV (reference sequence). Trimming cost V 5 bases and J 3 bases, with 19 bases left between them. This CDR3 has 16 residues. The CDR3 region has the DNA TGTGCCAGCAGTGGACAGACAGCCCTGCTCGACACTGAAGCTTTCTTT. Protein product: CASSGQTALLDTEAFF.

The chain has TRBV6-2 or TRBV6-3 and TRBJ2-3, with TRBD1 identical over 8 bases. Germline lookup yields CDR1 MNHEY and CDR2 SVGEGT. The junction had 6 bases not matched to a gene; V was cut back by 4 bases and J by 6 bases. The CDR3 is 14 amino acids. CDR3 protein: CASSLAGGVDTQYF. In DNA, the CDR3 is TGTGCCAGCAGTTTAGCAGGGGGCGTTGATACGCAGTATTTT.

The chain carries TRBV28 and TRBJ1-3; D is possibly TRBD1 (6 bases). V lost 5 bases to trimming and J lost 2 bases, with 16 bases between them. The germline V gene encodes CDR1 MDHEN and CDR2 SYDVKM. The CDR3 covers 16 residues. The CDR3 loop reads CASSKQGGSAGNTIYF. DNA of the CDR3: TGTGCCAGCAGTAAACAGGGAGGGAGCGCTGGAAACACCATATATTTT.

Details on this clone: Germline and junction disagree at one end, which may indicate a read error. The genes are TRBV29-1 and TRBJ1-1, with TRBD1 identical over 8 bases. The CDR3 loop spans 11 amino acids. Per germline, CDR1 SQVTM and CDR2 ANQGSEA. This chain's CDR3 is CSVTGQGRGSF. For the CDR3, the DNA is TGCAGCGTGACAGGACAGGGAAGGGGTTCCTTT.

This chain joins TRBV6-6 and TRBJ2-7; the D gene is possibly TRBD2 (6 bases). Germline V CDR1 and CDR2: MNHNY, SVGAGI (reference sequence). The V end lost 5 bases, the J end lost 6 bases, and 17 bases lay between the germline ends. The CDR3 loop spans 14 amino acids. The CDR3 reads CASSPGGPYGEQYF. DNA for the CDR3: TGTGCCAGCAGTCCCGGGGGACCTTATGGCGAGCAGTACTTC.

The chain recombines TRBV29-1 with TRBJ2-2; no firm D call. CDR3 length equals 11 residues. Germline V CDR1 and CDR2: SQVTM, ANQGSEA. V dropped 7 bases and J dropped 6 bases, with 9 bases sitting between them. CDR3 protein: CSGRDAGELFF. The DNA of the CDR3 is TGCAGCGGCAGAGATGCCGGGGAGCTGTTTTTT.

J is TRBJ2-1 and V is TRBV5-1, with 9 bases identical to TRBD2. This CDR3 is 18 amino acids long. Losses at the gene ends were 0 bases for V and 9 bases for J; bases not matched to a gene: 16. Germline loops: CDR1 SGHRS, CDR2 YFSETQ. CDR3 coding DNA: TGCGCCAGCAGCTTGGTAGCGGGAGTATCAATTCGGAATGGTGAGCAGTTCTTC. Amino acid sequence: CASSLVAGVSIRNGEQFF.

The chain has TRBV7-2 and TRBJ2-1, with 11 positions matching TRBD2. Looked up from germline, CDR1 is SGHTA and CDR2 is FQGNSA. This CDR3 region has 14 residues. V gave up 1 base and J gave up 11 bases; unmatched junction bases: 4. CDR3 region: CASSLVASGGKQFF. The CDR3 DNA sequence: TGTGCCAGCAGCTTAGTTGCTAGCGGGGGGAAGCAGTTCTTC.

The chain uses TRBV2 and TRBJ2-1, with 12 positions matching TRBD1. Germline loops: CDR1 SNHLY, CDR2 FYNNEI. This CDR3 is 13 amino acids long. V shed 3 bases, J shed 12 bases, and the junction held 3 bases outside the gene matches. CDR3 residues: CASSDGTGGGQFF. The CDR3 nucleotides are TGTGCCAGCAGTGATGGGACAGGGGGCGGGCAGTTCTTC.

The rearrangement links TRBV10-1 to TRBJ2-1; 7 bases fit TRBD1. V was pared by 3 bases and J by 9 bases, with 2 bases of the junction left unmatched. The CDR3 has 12 amino acids. Germline CDR1 is WNHNN and CDR2 is SYGVQD (reference sequence). The CDR3 sequence is CASSDNRGEQFF. The CDR3 nucleotides are TGCGCCAGCAGTGACAACAGGGGTGAGCAGTTCTTC.